This TCR beta chain was recovered during a study of beta chain features in type 1 diabetes. Study as a whole: Sorted cells from all samples, numbering 107,917,701, were examined. General observations from the study: Shorter TCRB CDR3s, moderately but significantly so, marked every one of the four CD4+ subsets in Type 1 diabetes patients.

CDR1 is LNHNV and CDR2 is YYDKDF in the germline V gene (reference sequence). The CDR3 is 13 residues long. The ends were cut back, 3 bases at V and 7 bases at J, with 12 bases in the middle. The isolated RNA, all of it, was reverse transcribed, so expressed TCRB transcripts were what got sequenced. The protocol was immunoSEQ multiplex PCR, while the TCRdb copy is restricted to in-frame clones and leaves out a portion. Of 350,000 to 450,000 clones in the sample, 10% to 15% were seen once. A remark on this clone: The antigen is not known.

V usage is TRBV15 and J usage is TRBJ1-2; D is undetermined. Sequencing was performed on naive CD4+ T cells from blood. This TCR was recovered from a woman younger than 30 with type 1 diabetes. The CDR3 loop is CATSSTSTGGYTF. CDR3 DNA sequence: TGTGCCACCAGCAGTACGTCTACCGGTGGCTACACCTTC.